Below are 6 T cell receptor beta chains sequenced from a single sample in a study of technical replicates of blood from a few donors. Sequenced by immunoSEQ multiplex PCR; TCRdb stores in-frame clones only, minus some. The sample has roughly 76,000 clones, 90% to 95% seen once; the top ten hold about 0.39%. The specimen sequenced was T cells isolated from PBMCs. The receptors shown here come from a human donor in good health.

V and J are TRBV5-1 and TRBJ2-7; D call uncertain. The CDR3 runs to 11 residues. Trimming pared 4 bases from V and 3 bases from J, leaving 5 bases between. Per the germline V gene, CDR1 is SGHRS and CDR2 is YFSETQ. Here the CDR3 reads CASSPGYEQYF. CDR3 coding DNA: TGCGCCAGCAGCCCGGGCTACGAGCAGTACTTC. Using reference TRBV5-1 and TRBJ2-7 for the parts outside the CDR3, the full variable domain is KAGVTQTPRYLIKTRGQQVTLSCSPISGHRSVSWYQQTPGQGLQFLFEYFSETQRNKGNFPGRFSGRQFSNSRSEMNVSTLELGDSALYLCASSPGYEQYFGPGTRLTVT.

The gene calls are TRBV19 and TRBJ2-1; 11 bases are a match to TRBD2. In germline, CDR1 is LNHDA, CDR2 SQIVND (reference sequence). The CDR3 consists of 15 residues. V was clipped by 3 bases and J by 6 bases; unmatched bases: 4. The CDR3 DNA reads as TGTGCCAGTAGTATTGTCCTAGCGGGAGGCAATGAGCAGTTCTTC. This sequence encodes CASSIVLAGGNEQFF.

The chain uses TRBV6-5 and TRBJ2-1; D unclear. Germline assignment: CDR1 MNHEY and CDR2 SVGAGI. With 1 base removed from V and 5 bases from J, the gap between germline ends came to 12 bases. The CDR3 length is 15 residues. Here the CDR3 DNA reads TGTGCCAGCAGTTACTACAGACCCTCAGACAATGAGCAGTTCTTC. Amino acids: CASSYYRPSDNEQFF.

J is TRBJ1-5 and V is TRBV27; D unclear. V was shortened by 5 bases and J by 2 bases, with 10 bases between the two germline ends. The CDR3 has 14 amino acids. From germline, CDR1 is MNHEY and CDR2 SMNVEV (reference sequence). CDR3 protein: CASSLINGNQPQHF. As DNA, the CDR3 is TGTGCCAGCAGTCTAATTAATGGCAATCAGCCCCAGCATTTT.

The chain joins TRBV6-4 to TRBJ2-2; TRBD2 agrees at 7 bases. The germline V gene has CDR1 MRHNA and CDR2 SNTAGT. The CDR3 contains 14 residues. The junction had 0 bases not matched to a gene; V was cut back by 2 bases and J by 3 bases. The CDR3 spells CASSDGRDTGELFF. The CDR3, as DNA: TGTGCCAGCAGTGACGGGAGGGACACCGGGGAGCTGTTTTTT.

The chain carries TRBV5-1 and TRBJ1-2; 7 positions agree with TRBD1. This CDR3 has 14 residues. V dropped 0 bases and J dropped 4; count of bases not matched to a gene: 3. The germline V gene encodes CDR1 SGHRS and CDR2 YFSETQ. In DNA form, the CDR3 reads TGCGCCAGCAGCTTGGACAGGGGAATCTATGGCTACACCTTC. This gives the protein CASSLDRGIYGYTF.